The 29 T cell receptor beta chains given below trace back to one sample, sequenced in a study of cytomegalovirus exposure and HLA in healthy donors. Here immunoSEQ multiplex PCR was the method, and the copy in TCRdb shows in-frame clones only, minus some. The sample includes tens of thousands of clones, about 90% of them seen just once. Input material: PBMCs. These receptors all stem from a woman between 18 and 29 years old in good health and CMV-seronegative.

CDR3 bases: TGTGCCAGCAGCCCGGGACTAGCCCCGGAGACCCAGTACTTC. It is translated as CASSPGLAPETQYF. This chain uses TRBV5-5 with TRBJ2-5, with TRBD2 identical over 9 bases. There are 14 residues in the CDR3. Per the germline V gene, CDR1 is SGHKS and CDR2 is YYEKEE (reference sequence). V shed 4 bases and J 5 bases; nucleotides not matched to a gene: 6.

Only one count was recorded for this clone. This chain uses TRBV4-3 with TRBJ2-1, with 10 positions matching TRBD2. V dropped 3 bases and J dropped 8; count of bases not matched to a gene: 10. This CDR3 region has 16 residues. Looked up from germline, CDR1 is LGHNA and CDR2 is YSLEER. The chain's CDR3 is CASSHRTSGEVDEQFF. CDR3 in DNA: TGCGCCAGCAGCCACCGGACTAGCGGAGAGGTCGATGAGCAGTTCTTC.

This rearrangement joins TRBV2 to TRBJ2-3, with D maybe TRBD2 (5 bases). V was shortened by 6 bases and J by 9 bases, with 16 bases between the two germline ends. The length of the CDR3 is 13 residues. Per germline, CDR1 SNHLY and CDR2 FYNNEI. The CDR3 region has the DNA TGTGCCAGCAGCGGACTCCAGGAAGGGACGCAGTATTTT. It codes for CASSGLQEGTQYF.

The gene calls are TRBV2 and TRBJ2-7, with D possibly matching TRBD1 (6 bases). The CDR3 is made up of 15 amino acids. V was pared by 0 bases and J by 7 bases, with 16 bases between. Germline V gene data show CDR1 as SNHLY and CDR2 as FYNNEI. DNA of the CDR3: TGTGCCAGCAGTGAAGCCGGCAGATTGAGGGGGGAGCAGTACTTC. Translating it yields CASSEAGRLRGEQYF.

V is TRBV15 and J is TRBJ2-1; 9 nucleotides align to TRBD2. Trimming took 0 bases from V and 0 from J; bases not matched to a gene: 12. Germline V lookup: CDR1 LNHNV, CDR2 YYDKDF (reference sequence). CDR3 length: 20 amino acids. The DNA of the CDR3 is TGTGCCACCAGCAGAGATCAGGGGCTAGCGGGACTTAGCTCCTACAATGAGCAGTTCTTC. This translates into CATSRDQGLAGLSSYNEQFF.

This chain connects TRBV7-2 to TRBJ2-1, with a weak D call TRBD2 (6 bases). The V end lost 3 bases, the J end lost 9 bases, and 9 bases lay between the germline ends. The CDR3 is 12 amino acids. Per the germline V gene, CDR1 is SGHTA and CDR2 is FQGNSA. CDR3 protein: CASSFFGSEQFF. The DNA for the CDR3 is TGTGCCAGCAGCTTTTTCGGGAGTGAGCAGTTCTTC.

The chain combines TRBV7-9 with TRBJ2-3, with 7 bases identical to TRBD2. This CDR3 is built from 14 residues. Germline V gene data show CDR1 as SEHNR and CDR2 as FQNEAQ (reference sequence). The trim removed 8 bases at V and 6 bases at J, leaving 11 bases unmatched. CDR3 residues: CASRREDDLDTQYF. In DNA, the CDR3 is TGTGCCAGCCGACGGGAGGACGACTTGGATACGCAGTATTTT.

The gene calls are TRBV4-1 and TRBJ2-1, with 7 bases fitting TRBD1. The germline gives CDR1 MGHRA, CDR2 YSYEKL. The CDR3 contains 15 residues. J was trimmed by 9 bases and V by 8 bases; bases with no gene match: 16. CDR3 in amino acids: CASQGQGRGGSEQFF. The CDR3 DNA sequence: TGCGCCAGCCAGGGCCAAGGGCGAGGGGGCAGTGAGCAGTTCTTC.

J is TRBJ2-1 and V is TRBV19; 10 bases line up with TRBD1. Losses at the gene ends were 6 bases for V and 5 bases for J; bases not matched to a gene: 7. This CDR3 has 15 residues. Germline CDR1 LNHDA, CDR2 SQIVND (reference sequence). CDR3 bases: TGTGCCAGTAGAGGGGGGACAGGGGATAACAATGAGCAGTTCTTC. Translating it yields CASRGGTGDNNEQFF. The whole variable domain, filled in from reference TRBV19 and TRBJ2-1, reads DGGITQSPKYLFRKEGQNVTLSCEQNLNHDAMYWYRQDPGQGLRLIYYSQIVNDFQKGDIAEGYSVSREKKESFPLTVTSAQKNPTAFYLCASRGGTGDNNEQFFGPGTRLTVL.

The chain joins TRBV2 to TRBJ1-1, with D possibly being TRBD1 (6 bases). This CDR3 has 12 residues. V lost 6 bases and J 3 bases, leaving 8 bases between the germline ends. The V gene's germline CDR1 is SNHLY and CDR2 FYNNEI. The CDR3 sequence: CASRTGYTEAFF. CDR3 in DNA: TGTGCCAGCAGGACAGGCTACACTGAAGCTTTCTTT.

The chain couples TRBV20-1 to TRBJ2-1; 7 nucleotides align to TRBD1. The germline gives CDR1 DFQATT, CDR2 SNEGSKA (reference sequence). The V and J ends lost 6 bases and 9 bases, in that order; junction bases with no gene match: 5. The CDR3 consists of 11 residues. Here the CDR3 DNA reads TGCAGTGCCCCGACAGGGATTGAGCAGTTCTTC. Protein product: CSAPTGIEQFF.

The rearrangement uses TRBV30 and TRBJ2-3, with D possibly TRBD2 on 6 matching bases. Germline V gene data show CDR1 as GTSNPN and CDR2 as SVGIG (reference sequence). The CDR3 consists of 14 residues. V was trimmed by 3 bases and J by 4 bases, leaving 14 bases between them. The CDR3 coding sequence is TGTGCCTGGAGCGGCGGGGCGCTGGCAGATACGCAGTATTTT. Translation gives CAWSGGALADTQYF.

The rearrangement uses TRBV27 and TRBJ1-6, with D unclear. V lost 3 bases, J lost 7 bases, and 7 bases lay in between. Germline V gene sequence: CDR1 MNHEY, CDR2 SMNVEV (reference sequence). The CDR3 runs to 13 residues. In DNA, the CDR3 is TGTGCCAGCAGTTTCGGAGAAAATTCACCCCTCCACTTT. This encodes CASSFGENSPLHF.

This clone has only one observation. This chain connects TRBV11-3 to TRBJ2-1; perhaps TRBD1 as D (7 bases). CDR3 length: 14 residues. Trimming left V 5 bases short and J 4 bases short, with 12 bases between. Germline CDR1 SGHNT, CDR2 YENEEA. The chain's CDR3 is CASSPGGRYNEQFF. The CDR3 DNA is TGTGCCAGCAGCCCAGGGGGGAGGTACAATGAGCAGTTCTTC.

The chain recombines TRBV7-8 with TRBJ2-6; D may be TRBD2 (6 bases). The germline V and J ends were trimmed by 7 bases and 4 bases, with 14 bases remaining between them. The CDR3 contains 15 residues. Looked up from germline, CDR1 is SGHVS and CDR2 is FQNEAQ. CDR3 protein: CASTWGVSGANVLTF. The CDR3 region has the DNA TGTGCCAGCACCTGGGGGGTTTCCGGGGCCAACGTCCTGACTTTC.

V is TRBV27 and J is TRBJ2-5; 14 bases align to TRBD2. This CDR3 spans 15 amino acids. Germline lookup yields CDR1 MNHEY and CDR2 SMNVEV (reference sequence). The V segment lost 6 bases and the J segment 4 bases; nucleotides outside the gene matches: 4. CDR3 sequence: CASRTSGGARETQYF. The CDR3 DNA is TGTGCCAGCAGGACTAGCGGGGGGGCGCGAGAGACCCAGTACTTC.

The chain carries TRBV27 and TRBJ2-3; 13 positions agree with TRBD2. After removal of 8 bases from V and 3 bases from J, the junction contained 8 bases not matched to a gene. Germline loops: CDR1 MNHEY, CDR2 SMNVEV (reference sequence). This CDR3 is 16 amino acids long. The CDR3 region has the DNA TGTGCCAGCGGAAGGACTAGCGGGAGAAGTACAGATACGCAGTATTTT. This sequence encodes CASGRTSGRSTDTQYF.

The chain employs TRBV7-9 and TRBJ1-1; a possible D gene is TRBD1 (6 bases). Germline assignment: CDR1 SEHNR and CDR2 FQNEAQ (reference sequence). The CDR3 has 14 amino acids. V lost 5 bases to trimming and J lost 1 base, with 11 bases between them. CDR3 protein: CASSPQQGNTEAFF. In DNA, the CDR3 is TGTGCCAGCAGCCCCCAACAGGGGAACACTGAAGCTTTCTTT. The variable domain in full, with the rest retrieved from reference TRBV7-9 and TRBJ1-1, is DTGVSQNPRHKITKRGQNVTFRCDPISEHNRLYWYRQTLGQGPEFLTYFQNEAQLEKSRLLSDRFSAERPKGSFSTLEIQRTEQGDSAMYLCASSPQQGNTEAFFGQGTRLTVV.

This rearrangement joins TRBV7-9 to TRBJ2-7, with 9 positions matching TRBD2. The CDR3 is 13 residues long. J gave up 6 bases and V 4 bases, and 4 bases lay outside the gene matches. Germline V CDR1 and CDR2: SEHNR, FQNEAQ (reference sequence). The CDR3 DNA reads TGTGCCAGCAGCTGGAGCGGGGGGTCCGAGCAGTACTTC. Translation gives CASSWSGGSEQYF.

The CDR3 sequence: CASSPAQDYSYEQYF. CDR3 coding DNA: TGTGCCAGCAGCCCCGCGCAGGACTATTCCTACGAGCAGTACTTC. The gene calls are TRBV7-6 and TRBJ2-7, with a tentative D call TRBD2 (6 bases). CDR1 and CDR2 from the germline V gene are SGHVS and FNYEAQ. V was cut by 5 bases and J by 1 base, with 15 bases left in between. The CDR3 totals 15 residues.

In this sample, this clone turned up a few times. CDR3 DNA sequence: TGCGCCAGCAGCCAAGCAGGAGGTGACGAGCCCCAGCATTTT. Protein: CASSQAGGDEPQHF. J is TRBJ1-5 and V is TRBV4-1; D gene unclear. Trimming stripped 1 base from V and 8 bases from J, with 12 bases between. The CDR3 contains 14 residues. Germline lookup yields CDR1 MGHRA and CDR2 YSYEKL.

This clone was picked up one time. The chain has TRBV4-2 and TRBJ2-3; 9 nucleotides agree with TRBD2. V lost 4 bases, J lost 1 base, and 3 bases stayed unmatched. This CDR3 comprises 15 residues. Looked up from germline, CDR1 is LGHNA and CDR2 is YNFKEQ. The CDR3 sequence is CASSPGTSRTDTQYF. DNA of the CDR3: TGTGCCAGCAGCCCCGGGACTAGCCGCACAGATACGCAGTATTTT.

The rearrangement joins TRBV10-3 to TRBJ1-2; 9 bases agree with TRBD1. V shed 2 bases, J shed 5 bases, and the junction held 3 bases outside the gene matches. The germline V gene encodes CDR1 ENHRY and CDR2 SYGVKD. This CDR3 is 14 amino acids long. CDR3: CAISEAGQGYGYTF. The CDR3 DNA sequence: TGTGCCATCAGTGAGGCGGGACAGGGATATGGCTACACCTTC.

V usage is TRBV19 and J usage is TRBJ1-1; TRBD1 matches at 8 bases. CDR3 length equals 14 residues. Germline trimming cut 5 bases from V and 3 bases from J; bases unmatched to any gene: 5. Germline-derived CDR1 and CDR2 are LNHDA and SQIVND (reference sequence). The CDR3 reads CASSARQGHTEAFF. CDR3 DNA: TGTGCCAGTAGTGCACGACAGGGGCACACTGAAGCTTTCTTT. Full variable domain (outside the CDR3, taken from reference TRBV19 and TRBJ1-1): DGGITQSPKYLFRKEGQNVTLSCEQNLNHDAMYWYRQDPGQGLRLIYYSQIVNDFQKGDIAEGYSVSREKKESFPLTVTSAQKNPTAFYLCASSARQGHTEAFFGQGTRLTVV.

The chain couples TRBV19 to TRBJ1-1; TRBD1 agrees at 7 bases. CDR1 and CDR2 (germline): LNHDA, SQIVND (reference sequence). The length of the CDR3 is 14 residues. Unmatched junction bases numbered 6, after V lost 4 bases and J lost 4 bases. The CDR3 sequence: CASSRGQTPTEAFF. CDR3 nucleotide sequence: TGTGCCAGTAGTAGGGGACAGACTCCCACTGAAGCTTTCTTT.

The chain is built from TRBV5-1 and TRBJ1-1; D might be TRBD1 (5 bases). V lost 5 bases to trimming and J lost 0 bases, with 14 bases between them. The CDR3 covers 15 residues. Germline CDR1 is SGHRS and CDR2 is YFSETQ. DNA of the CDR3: TGCGCCAGCAGTCGTCGACAGAACCTGAACACTGAAGCTTTCTTT. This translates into CASSRRQNLNTEAFF.

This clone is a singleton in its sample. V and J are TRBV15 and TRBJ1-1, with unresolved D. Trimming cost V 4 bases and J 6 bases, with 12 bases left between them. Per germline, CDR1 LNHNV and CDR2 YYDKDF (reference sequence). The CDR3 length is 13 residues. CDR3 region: CATSTAMRAEAFF. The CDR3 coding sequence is TGTGCCACCAGCACCGCAATGAGGGCTGAAGCTTTCTTT.

CDR3 loop: CASSPGTAKETQYF. The CDR3 DNA is TGTGCCAGCAGCCCGGGGACAGCCAAAGAGACCCAGTACTTC. V and J are TRBV7-8 and TRBJ2-5; the match to TRBD1 covers 7 bases. J was trimmed by 3 bases and V by 5 bases; bases with no gene match: 6. Per the germline V gene, CDR1 is SGHVS and CDR2 is FQNEAQ. The CDR3 extends over 14 amino acids.

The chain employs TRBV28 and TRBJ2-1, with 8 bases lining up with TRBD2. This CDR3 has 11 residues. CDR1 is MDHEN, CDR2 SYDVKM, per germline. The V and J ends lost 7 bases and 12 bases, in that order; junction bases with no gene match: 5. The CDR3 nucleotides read TGTGCCAGCATCTCCGGGACTAGGCAGTTCTTC. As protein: CASISGTRQFF.